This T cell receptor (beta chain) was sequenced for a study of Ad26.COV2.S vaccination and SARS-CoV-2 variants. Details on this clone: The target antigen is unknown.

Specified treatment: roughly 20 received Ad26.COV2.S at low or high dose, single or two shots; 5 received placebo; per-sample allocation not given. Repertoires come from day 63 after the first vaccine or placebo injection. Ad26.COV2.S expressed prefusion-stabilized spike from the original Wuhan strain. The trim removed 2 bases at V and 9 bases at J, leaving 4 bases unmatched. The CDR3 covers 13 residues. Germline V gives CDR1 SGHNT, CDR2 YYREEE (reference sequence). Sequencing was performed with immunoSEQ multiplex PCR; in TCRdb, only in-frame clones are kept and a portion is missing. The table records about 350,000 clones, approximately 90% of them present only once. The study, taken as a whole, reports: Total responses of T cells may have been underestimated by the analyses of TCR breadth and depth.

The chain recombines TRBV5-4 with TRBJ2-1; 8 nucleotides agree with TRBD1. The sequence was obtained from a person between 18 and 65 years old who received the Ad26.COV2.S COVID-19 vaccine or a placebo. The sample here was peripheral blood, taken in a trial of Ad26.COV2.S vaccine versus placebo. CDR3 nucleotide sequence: TGTGCCAGCAGCTTTGGACAGGGCGGTGAGCAGTTCTTC. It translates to CASSFGQGGEQFF.